This TCR beta chain was sequenced during a study of cytomegalovirus exposure and HLA in healthy donors. Study background: Within the Caucasian-associated ancestry cluster were roughly 81% of the roughly 400 genotyped donors. Study-wide results and caveats: Among the sequence variants, a highly shared cluster was likely an artifact of sequencing. More clonal expansion characterized HLA-associated TCR beta chains than equally common others in a later analysis. Within a later analysis, the majority of CMV-associated TCR beta chains appeared HLA-restricted.

Germline V gives CDR1 LGHNA, CDR2 YSLEER. The CDR3 consists of 15 residues. Trimming removed 0 bases at V and 2 bases at J, with 10 bases between. For this clone: What it binds is unknown.

A multiplex PCR was run with 60 Vbeta primers and 13 Jbeta primers. Using immunoSEQ multiplex PCR, the repertoire was profiled, and TCRdb retains in-frame clones only, with some absent. The table lists 40,000 to 45,000 clones. The J gene is TRBJ1-2, the V gene TRBV4-3; D perhaps matches TRBD1 (6 bases). Sequences were obtained from PBMCs. The sequence derives from a man aged 25 to 40 in good health and CMV-seronegative. The CDR3 protein is CASSQDSGTNYGYTF. Written as DNA, the CDR3 is TGCGCCAGCAGCCAAGATTCGGGGACAAACTATGGCTACACCTTC.